These 11 T cell receptor beta chains share one sample of origin, sequenced in a study of shared clonotypes between healthy human individuals. Measured with immunoSEQ multiplex PCR; TCRdb has only the in-frame clones, and not every one. The sample consists of roughly 2,500,000 clones, approximately 94% of them appearing once. Sequences were obtained from naive CD4+ T cells from PBMCs. The subset: CD45RA+ positively selected. The origin of the receptors is a young man in good health. Some clones in this sample may be carry-over from other donors' samples.

The V gene is TRBV15, the J gene TRBJ1-5; D ambiguous. Germline CDR1 LNHNV, CDR2 YYDKDF (reference sequence). The ends were cut back, 0 bases at V and 6 bases at J, with 12 bases in the middle. The CDR3 has 15 amino acids. This CDR3 reads CATSRDYGVSQPQHF. The DNA of the CDR3 is TGTGCCACCAGCAGAGATTACGGGGTTAGTCAGCCCCAGCATTTT.

This chain connects TRBV9 to TRBJ2-7, with TRBD1 matching over 11 bases. The CDR3 consists of 14 residues. The J segment lost 7 bases and the V segment lost 4 bases, leaving 7 bases of the junction unmatched. The germline V gene has CDR1 SGDLS and CDR2 YYNGEE. The CDR3: CASSLGQGAQEQYF. In nucleotides, the CDR3 is TGTGCCAGCAGCCTCGGACAGGGGGCGCAGGAGCAGTACTTC.

V and J are TRBV7-3 and TRBJ2-1, with 10 bases that match TRBD2. From germline, CDR1 is SGHTA and CDR2 FQGTGA. The CDR3 has 17 amino acids. V lost 2 bases to trimming and J lost 2 bases; unmatched junction nucleotides: 6. The CDR3 bases are TGTGCCAGCAGCTTATCAGCTAGCGGGAGAGCCTACAATGAGCAGTTCTTC. It translates to CASSLSASGRAYNEQFF.

This chain connects TRBV6-1 to TRBJ1-5; D might be TRBD1 (5 bases). CDR3 length equals 14 residues. Deletions cut 5 bases from V and 0 bases from J, with 8 bases between. CDR1 MNHNS and CDR2 SASEGT come from the germline V gene. The DNA of the CDR3 is TGTGCCAGCAGTCGACAGCGTAGCAATCAGCCCCAGCATTTT. Encoded protein: CASSRQRSNQPQHF.

V is TRBV7-2 and J is TRBJ2-3, with a possible D match to TRBD2 (5 bases). Germline V CDR1 and CDR2: SGHTA, FQGNSA. The CDR3 is 14 residues long. V gave up 3 bases and J gave up 11 bases, with 18 bases separating them. CDR3 DNA: TGTGCCAGCAGCTTGAAGGAGGTAGCGATGAGGCAGTATTTT. This translates into CASSLKEVAMRQYF.

This clone was seen once. The V call is TRBV28, the J call TRBJ2-2; D gene uncertain. Germline lookup yields CDR1 MDHEN and CDR2 SYDVKM. CDR3 length equals 14 residues. Trimming cost V 3 bases and J 3 bases, with 8 bases left between them. CDR3: CASSFFTDTGELFF. The CDR3 coding sequence is TGTGCCAGCAGTTTCTTCACGGACACCGGGGAGCTGTTTTTT.

This chain links TRBV15 with TRBJ1-5, with D tentatively TRBD1 (5 bases). Germline V gene lookup returns CDR1 LNHNV and CDR2 YYDKDF (reference sequence). CDR3 length: 15 residues. V lost 0 bases and J lost 7, with 13 bases in between. CDR3 nucleotides: TGTGCCACCAGCAGAGATCGGGAAGGGGCCCAGCCCCAGCATTTT. Residues: CATSRDREGAQPQHF.

The V call is TRBV4-1, the J call TRBJ2-4, with D tentatively TRBD1 (6 bases). Germline V gives CDR1 MGHRA, CDR2 YSYEKL. The CDR3 has 16 residues. The germline V and J ends were trimmed by 1 base and 12 bases, with 22 bases remaining between them. The CDR3 region is CASSQVTGYGGSYQYF. DNA for the CDR3: TGCGCCAGCAGCCAAGTCACAGGGTATGGTGGGTCCTATCAGTACTTC.

The chain employs TRBV7-9 and TRBJ2-1; 11 bases map to TRBD1. CDR1 is SEHNR and CDR2 is FQNEAQ in the germline V gene (reference sequence). The CDR3 has 15 residues. Germline trimming cut 3 bases from V and 6 bases from J; bases unmatched to any gene: 4. The CDR3 spells CASSFSGQGVNEQFF. CDR3 nucleotide sequence: TGTGCCAGCAGCTTTTCGGGACAGGGGGTCAATGAGCAGTTCTTC.

The chain has TRBV19 and TRBJ2-3; TRBD1 might be the D (5 bases). Germline V gene sequence: CDR1 LNHDA, CDR2 SQIVND (reference sequence). The V gene lost 6 bases and the J gene lost 0 bases, with 13 bases spanning the gap. The CDR3 totals 15 residues. Written as DNA, the CDR3 is TGTGCCAGTAGCCCCAGGGTGGGAAGCACAGATACGCAGTATTTT. Its translation is CASSPRVGSTDTQYF. The whole variable domain, remainder taken from reference TRBV19 and TRBJ2-3, is DGGITQSPKYLFRKEGQNVTLSCEQNLNHDAMYWYRQDPGQGLRLIYYSQIVNDFQKGDIAEGYSVSREKKESFPLTVTSAQKNPTAFYLCASSPRVGSTDTQYFGPGTRLTVL.

Here the CDR3 DNA reads TGTGCCAGCAGGGGTGGACCGAAGTATGGCTACACCTTC. Translated, it gives CASRGGPKYGYTF. This sequence joins TRBV6-1 and TRBJ1-2, with unresolved D. Germline-derived CDR1 and CDR2 are MNHNS and SASEGT. The V end was cut by 6 bases, the J end by 5 bases, with 13 bases between. CDR3 length: 13 residues.